These 27 T cell receptor beta chains were sequenced from one sample in a study of blood T cell repertoires in COVID-19. Here immunoSEQ multiplex PCR was the method, and the copy in TCRdb shows in-frame clones only, minus some. The sample comprises roughly 180,000 clones, about 86% of which are singletons, and 2.5% to 3.5% rests with the top ten. The sequenced sample was peripheral blood. The origin of the receptors is a woman younger than 45 with active or convalescent COVID-19.

The chain couples TRBV27 to TRBJ2-1, with a weak D call TRBD2 (6 bases). The CDR3 extends over 14 amino acids. V gave up 4 bases and J gave up 2 bases, with 9 bases separating them. Germline V lookup: CDR1 MNHEY, CDR2 SMNVEV (reference sequence). DNA for the CDR3: TGTGCCAGCAGTTCGGCGGGGCCCTACAATGAGCAGTTCTTC. Translation gives CASSSAGPYNEQFF.

The rearrangement links TRBV18 to TRBJ2-5; 14 positions match TRBD2. J lost 6 bases, V lost 6 bases, and 6 bases had no gene match. This CDR3 has 15 residues. CDR1 and CDR2 (germline): KGHSH, LQKENI. CDR3 nucleotide sequence: TGTGCCAGCTCCCTCGGGACTAGCGGGAGACAGACCCAGTACTTC. It specifies CASSLGTSGRQTQYF. Combining the CDR3 with reference TRBV18 and TRBJ2-5 gives the whole variable domain NAGVMQNPRHLVRRRGQEARLRCSPMKGHSHVYWYRQLPEEGLKFMVYLQKENIIDESGMPKERFSAEFPKEGPSILRIQQVVRGDSAAYFCASSLGTSGRQTQYFGPGTRLLVL.

The rearrangement links TRBV11-3 to TRBJ2-1; tentatively, D is TRBD1 (6 bases). CDR3 length: 14 amino acids. V lost 5 bases, J lost 0 bases, and 8 bases lay in between. Germline V gives CDR1 SGHNT, CDR2 YENEEA. This CDR3 is CASSTTGSYNEQFF. CDR3 bases: TGTGCCAGCAGCACGACAGGCTCCTACAATGAGCAGTTCTTC.

The chain links TRBV13 to TRBJ1-6; the match to TRBD1 covers 7 bases. Germline assignment: CDR1 PRHDT and CDR2 FYEKMQ (reference sequence). V was pared by 4 bases and J by 7 bases, with 7 bases of the junction left unmatched. This CDR3 is 15 amino acids long. CDR3 DNA: TGTGCCAGCAGCTCCACAGGGGACCACAATTCACCCCTCCACTTT. Protein: CASSSTGDHNSPLHF.

The chain employs TRBV13 and TRBJ1-5; tentatively, D is TRBD1 (5 bases). The V gene's germline CDR1 is PRHDT and CDR2 FYEKMQ (reference sequence). The CDR3 is 14 amino acids. The ends were cut back, 1 base at V and 8 bases at J, with 12 bases in the middle. The CDR3, as DNA: TGTGCCAGCAGCTTAGCAGGGCGTAGTGAGCCCCAGCATTTT. Its protein product is CASSLAGRSEPQHF.

The rearrangement uses TRBV2 and TRBJ2-7, with a possible D match to TRBD2 (6 bases). The CDR3 is 17 residues long. CDR1 SNHLY and CDR2 FYNNEI come from the germline V gene. V lost 6 bases and J lost 3, with 24 bases in between. The CDR3 DNA reads TGTGCCAGCAGAGTGGGGGGACTTCGGGATCTAGGCTACGAGCAGTACTTC. Protein product: CASRVGGLRDLGYEQYF.

This sequence joins TRBV20-1 and TRBJ2-7; TRBD2 agrees at 8 bases. The germline CDR1 and CDR2 sequences are DFQATT and SNEGSKA (reference sequence). Trimming cost V 3 bases and J 3 bases; bases outside gene matches: 10. This CDR3 spans 15 amino acids. CDR3 DNA: TGCAGTGCTAGTCCCGTAGCGGGGTCGCACTACGAGCAGTACTTC. Translation: CSASPVAGSHYEQYF.

The J gene is TRBJ1-1, the V gene TRBV19; D remains unclear. Germline values: CDR1 LNHDA, CDR2 SQIVND (reference sequence). The V and J ends lost 7 bases and 0 bases respectively, with 15 bases between them. This CDR3 region has 15 residues. CDR3 DNA: TGTGCCAGTACCGTTTCGTCGGGGATGAACACTGAAGCTTTCTTT. Protein sequence: CASTVSSGMNTEAFF.

The chain has TRBV29-1 and TRBJ1-2; 9 nucleotides align to TRBD1. CDR3 length: 11 residues. In germline, CDR1 is SQVTM, CDR2 ANQGSEA. V gave up 6 bases and J gave up 7 bases; unmatched junction bases: 3. CDR3 bases: TGCAGCGTACAGGGGGCGTTTGGCTACACCTTC. It is translated as CSVQGAFGYTF.

The chain is built from TRBV28 and TRBJ1-1; D may be TRBD1 (5 bases). V gave up 0 bases and J gave up 1 base, with 6 bases separating them. Germline CDR1 is MDHEN and CDR2 is SYDVKM. The CDR3 totals 14 residues. CDR3 sequence: CASSLWGPNTEAFF. As DNA, the CDR3 is TGTGCCAGCAGTTTATGGGGGCCGAACACTGAAGCTTTCTTT.

The chain joins TRBV5-1 to TRBJ2-5; TRBD2 is a possible D gene (5 bases). There are 13 residues in the CDR3. The germline V and J ends were trimmed by 0 bases and 5 bases, with 8 bases remaining between them. The germline gives CDR1 SGHRS, CDR2 YFSETQ. The CDR3 bases are TGCGCCAGCAGCTTGGCGGGGTGGGAGACCCAGTACTTC. Protein sequence: CASSLAGWETQYF.

The chain links TRBV7-9 to TRBJ1-6; D is undetermined. The V gene lost 2 bases and the J gene lost 7 bases, with 9 bases spanning the gap. Germline V lookup: CDR1 SEHNR, CDR2 FQNEAQ (reference sequence). The CDR3 is made up of 14 amino acids. CDR3 DNA: TGTGCCAGCAGCTTAAACGCCCGGAATTCACCCCTCCACTTT. This codes for CASSLNARNSPLHF. The full variable domain, its missing parts supplied by reference TRBV7-9 and TRBJ1-6, is DTGVSQNPRHKITKRGQNVTFRCDPISEHNRLYWYRQTLGQGPEFLTYFQNEAQLEKSRLLSDRFSAERPKGSFSTLEIQRTEQGDSAMYLCASSLNARNSPLHFGNGTRLTVT.

V gene TRBV5-1 combines with J gene TRBJ1-2, with a weak D call TRBD1 (6 bases). The CDR3 runs to 17 residues. Per germline, CDR1 SGHRS and CDR2 YFSETQ. Between the trimmed V and J ends, which lost 4 bases and 8 bases, there was a span of 27 bases. DNA of the CDR3: TGCGCCAGCAGCGGGGGTTACAGCCCACGGGGGGCAGAGGGCTACACCTTC. Its protein is CASSGGYSPRGAEGYTF.

The chain uses TRBV14 and TRBJ1-2; 9 nucleotides agree with TRBD1. Germline V gene data show CDR1 as SGHDN and CDR2 as FVKESK. This CDR3 region has 15 residues. V lost 5 bases to trimming and J lost 4 bases; unmatched junction nucleotides: 8. This CDR3 reads CASSFPGTGPYGYTF. CDR3 nucleotides: TGTGCCAGCAGCTTCCCCGGGACAGGGCCCTATGGCTACACCTTC.

The chain joins TRBV28 to TRBJ1-1; D perhaps matches TRBD1 (6 bases). This CDR3 comprises 16 residues. The V end lost 5 bases, the J end lost 4 bases, and 20 bases lay between the germline ends. The V gene's germline CDR1 is MDHEN and CDR2 SYDVKM. In DNA form, the CDR3 reads TGTGCCAGCAGTAGGCCCCGGGACAAGGGGAGCACTGAAGCTTTCTTT. Its translation is CASSRPRDKGSTEAFF.

The rearrangement joins TRBV18 to TRBJ1-2; no definite D call. The V end was cut by 2 bases, the J end by 0 bases, with 7 bases between. Germline V gives CDR1 KGHSH, CDR2 LQKENI. The CDR3 spans 14 residues. The CDR3 protein is CASSPSLANYGYTF. DNA of the CDR3: TGTGCCAGCTCACCATCCCTCGCTAACTATGGCTACACCTTC.

This chain connects TRBV27 to TRBJ2-3; 9 nucleotides agree with TRBD2. The length of the CDR3 is 15 residues. The J segment lost 5 bases and the V segment lost 4 bases, leaving 7 bases of the junction unmatched. Germline values: CDR1 MNHEY, CDR2 SMNVEV (reference sequence). CDR3 bases: TGTGCCAGCAGTTCCTTAGCGGGAGTACAAGATACGCAGTATTTT. Encoded protein: CASSSLAGVQDTQYF.

The chain carries TRBV6-5 and TRBJ1-2, with D maybe TRBD1 (5 bases). The germline V gene encodes CDR1 MNHEY and CDR2 SVGAGI. The length of the CDR3 is 15 residues. V lost 4 bases and J 5 bases, leaving 17 bases between the germline ends. CDR3 nucleotides: TGTGCCAGCAGTTCCGGAGGGGCTTTGGGGTATGGCTACACCTTC. Amino acid sequence: CASSSGGALGYGYTF.

The chain carries TRBV28 and TRBJ1-1; the match to TRBD1 covers 7 bases. The CDR3 sequence is 14 residues long. The germline V gene has CDR1 MDHEN and CDR2 SYDVKM. V gave up 7 bases and J gave up 0 bases; unmatched junction bases: 5. The CDR3 region is CASTRDSMNTEAFF. The CDR3 nucleotides read TGTGCCAGCACCAGGGACAGCATGAACACTGAAGCTTTCTTT. The complete variable domain, with remaining parts taken from reference TRBV28 and TRBJ1-1, reads DVKVTQSSRYLVKRTGEKVFLECVQDMDHENMFWYRQDPGLGLRLIYFSYDVKMKEKGDIPEGYSVSREKKERFSLILESASTNQTSMYLCASTRDSMNTEAFFGQGTRLTVV.

CDR3 sequence: CASSHGRRTQETQYF. The CDR3 nucleotides read TGTGCCAGCAGCCACGGGAGAAGGACGCAAGAGACCCAGTACTTC. The chain links TRBV5-8 to TRBJ2-5, with TRBD2 as a possible D gene (6 bases). This CDR3 contains 15 residues. Germline loops: CDR1 SGHTS, CDR2 YDEGEE. Trimming pared 4 bases from V and 2 bases from J, leaving 15 bases between.

This chain connects TRBV28 to TRBJ2-5, with a tentative D call TRBD2 (7 bases). V dropped 3 bases and J dropped 4 bases, with 21 bases sitting between them. The CDR3 covers 17 residues. In germline, CDR1 is MDHEN, CDR2 SYDVKM. CDR3 DNA: TGTGCCAGCAGTTTCCCTTCACAGGGAGGGGGGGGAGAGACCCAGTACTTC. As protein: CASSFPSQGGGGETQYF.

This chain links TRBV27 with TRBJ2-5; TRBD1 aligns across 9 bases. Germline values: CDR1 MNHEY, CDR2 SMNVEV (reference sequence). The CDR3 runs 15 residues. The trim removed 5 bases at V and 4 bases at J, leaving 8 bases unmatched. This chain's CDR3 is CASSPWDRVGETQYF. The CDR3 DNA follows: TGTGCCAGCAGTCCCTGGGACAGGGTGGGAGAGACCCAGTACTTC.

This chain connects TRBV18 to TRBJ2-7, with D perhaps TRBD1 (5 bases). Germline V gene data show CDR1 as KGHSH and CDR2 as LQKENI. The CDR3 is 16 residues long. The germline V and J ends were trimmed by 0 bases and 2 bases, with 14 bases remaining between them. Here the CDR3 DNA reads TGTGCCAGCTCACCACCGAAGGGGTCAATGACCTACGAGCAGTACTTC. Its protein is CASSPPKGSMTYEQYF.

This rearrangement joins TRBV19 to TRBJ2-6, with 7 bases matching TRBD1. The CDR3 loop spans 17 amino acids. The V segment lost 4 bases and the J segment 0 bases; nucleotides outside the gene matches: 6. Germline CDR1 is LNHDA and CDR2 is SQIVND (reference sequence). The CDR3 reads CASSNRDSHSGANVLTF. CDR3 nucleotides: TGTGCCAGTAGTAACCGGGACAGCCACTCTGGGGCCAACGTCCTGACTTTC.

The rearrangement links TRBV21-1 to TRBJ2-1; TRBD2 is taken as the D call from the table, unchecked against the DNA. TRBV21-1 is annotated as a pseudogene. This CDR3 has 15 residues. CDR3 sequence (DNA): TGTGCCGGCCGACTAGCGGGAGGGCCAGGCAATGAGCAGTTCTTC. Translating gives CAGRLAGGPGNEQFF.

V and J are TRBV6-5 and TRBJ2-7, with 8 nucleotides matching TRBD2. This CDR3 region has 15 residues. The ends lost 5 bases at V and 3 bases at J; junction bases unmatched: 9. The germline CDR1 and CDR2 sequences are MNHEY and SVGAGI. The CDR3 DNA reads TGTGCCAGCAGTACGCCGGGACTAGGACACTACGAGCAGTACTTC. It encodes CASSTPGLGHYEQYF.

Written as DNA, the CDR3 is TGCGCCAGCAGTAGGACTAGCGGCACCACAGATACGCAGTATTTT. It encodes CASSRTSGTTDTQYF. The V call is TRBV10-1, the J call TRBJ2-3; TRBD2 agrees at 10 bases. The CDR3 is 15 residues long. The V segment lost 5 bases and the J segment 2 bases; nucleotides outside the gene matches: 4. Germline V lookup: CDR1 WNHNN, CDR2 SYGVQD (reference sequence).